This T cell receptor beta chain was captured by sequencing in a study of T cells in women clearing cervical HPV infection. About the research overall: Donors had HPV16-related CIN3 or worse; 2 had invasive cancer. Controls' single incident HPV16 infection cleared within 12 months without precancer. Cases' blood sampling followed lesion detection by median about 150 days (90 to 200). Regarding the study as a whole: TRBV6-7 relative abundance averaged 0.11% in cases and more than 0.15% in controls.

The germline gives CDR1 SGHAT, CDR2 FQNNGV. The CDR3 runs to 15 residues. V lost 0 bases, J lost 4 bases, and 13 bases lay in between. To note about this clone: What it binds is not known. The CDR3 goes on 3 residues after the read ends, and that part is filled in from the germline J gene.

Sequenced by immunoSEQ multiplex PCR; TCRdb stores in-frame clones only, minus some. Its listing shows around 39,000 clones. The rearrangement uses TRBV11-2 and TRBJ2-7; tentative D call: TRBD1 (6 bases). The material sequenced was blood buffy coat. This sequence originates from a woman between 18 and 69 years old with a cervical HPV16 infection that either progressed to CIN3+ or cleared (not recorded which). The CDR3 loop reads CASSLEGGTGYEQYF. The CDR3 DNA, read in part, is TGTGCCAGCAGCTTAGAAGGGGGTACGGGGTACGAG.